Listed below are T cell receptor beta chains from one sample, sequenced in a study of cytomegalovirus exposure and HLA in healthy donors. This table comes from immunoSEQ multiplex PCR, and its TCRdb copy is limited to in-frame clones, with some not included. This table lists 75,000 to 85,000 clones. Sequencing input: PBMCs. These receptors were collected from a young man in good health and CMV-seropositive. Both conserved end residues are part of each CDR3. The D gene is left open where the match is weak.

v_gene	j_gene	d_gene	CDR3aa	CDR3nt
TRBV2	TRBJ1-5	TRBD1	CASSSDRGYQPQHF	TGTGCCAGCAGTTCCGACAGGGGTTATCAGCCCCAGCATTTT
TRBV28	TRBJ2-1	-	CASSPFFRLAGEQFF	TGTGCCAGCAGCCCCTTCTTTAGGCTAGCTGGTGAGCAGTTCTTC
TRBV28	TRBJ2-7	TRBD1	CASRAGGPQGDEQYF	TGTGCCAGCAGGGCAGGGGGCCCCCAGGGAGACGAGCAGTACTTC
TRBV5-1	TRBJ1-1	TRBD1	CASSRTGASQNTEAFF	TGCGCCAGCAGCAGAACAGGGGCCTCCCAGAACACTGAAGCTTTCTTT
TRBV9	TRBJ1-2	-	CASSVVRESYGYTF	TGTGCCAGCAGCGTAGTACGGGAGAGCTATGGCTACACCTTC
TRBV19	TRBJ2-7	TRBD1	CASSMGTGTYEQYF	TGTGCCAGTAGTATGGGGACAGGGACATACGAGCAGTACTTC
TRBV2	TRBJ2-2	-	CASRSRRNTGELFF	TGTGCCAGCAGGTCGAGGCGGAACACCGGGGAGCTGTTTTTT
TRBV7-2	TRBJ1-1	TRBD1	CASSWDRSAFF	TGTGCCAGCAGCTGGGACAGGTCAGCTTTCTTT
TRBV9	TRBJ1-1	TRBD1	CASSFRGQNTEAFF	TGTGCCAGCAGCTTCAGGGGGCAGAACACTGAAGCTTTCTTT
TRBV6-1	TRBJ1-3	TRBD1	CASFRQGAGNTIYF	TGTGCCAGCTTTCGACAGGGTGCCGGAAACACCATATATTTT
TRBV7-9	TRBJ2-3	-	CASSPLGGSTDTQYF	TGTGCCAGCAGCCCACTTGGCGGTAGCACAGATACGCAGTATTTT
TRBV9	TRBJ2-3	TRBD2	CASSYLGPSGADTDTQYF	TGTGCCAGCAGCTACCTGGGCCCTAGCGGGGCCGACACAGATACGCAGTATTTT
TRBV19	TRBJ1-4	-	CASSGPGLNEKLFF	TGTGCCAGTAGTGGACCGGGACTTAATGAAAAACTGTTTTTT
TRBV7-3	TRBJ2-3	-	CASSLSGDADTQYF	TGTGCCAGCAGCCTCTCAGGGGACGCAGATACGCAGTATTTT
TRBV25-1	TRBJ2-1	TRBD2	CASIAPGLASSEQFF	TGTGCCAGTATCGCACCGGGACTAGCTTCAAGTGAGCAGTTCTTC
TRBV4-1	TRBJ2-7	-	CASSQVSSYEQYF	TGCGCCAGCAGCCAGGTTAGCTCCTACGAGCAGTACTTC
TRBV6-1	TRBJ1-1	TRBD1	CASSDSRQGAFGAFF	TGTGCCAGCAGTGATTCGAGACAGGGGGCATTTGGGGCTTTCTTT
TRBV28	TRBJ1-1	-	CASSFMRLSEAFF	TGTGCCAGCAGTTTTATGCGGCTTTCTGAAGCTTTCTTT
TRBV19	TRBJ1-5	-	CASSTTGPGQPQHF	TGTGCCAGTAGTACAACAGGGCCCGGGCAGCCCCAGCATTTT
TRBV7-7	TRBJ1-3	TRBD1	CASSPTGVGNTIYF	TGTGCCAGCAGCCCGACAGGGGTTGGAAACACCATATATTTT
TRBV29-1	TRBJ2-1	TRBD2	CSVESAGAGDEQFF	TGCAGCGTTGAGTCTGCGGGAGCGGGGGATGAGCAGTTCTTC
TRBV15	TRBJ1-4	-	CATSPLGDTNEKLFF	TGTGCCACCAGCCCATTAGGGGATACTAATGAAAAACTGTTTTTT
TRBV5-5	TRBJ2-7	TRBD1	CASSLAYRGGGQDYEQYF	TGTGCCAGCAGCTTGGCCTATCGGGGTGGGGGACAGGACTACGAGCAGTACTTC
TRBV19	TRBJ2-3	TRBD1	CASSTTGWEDTQYF	TGTGCCAGTAGCACGACAGGGTGGGAAGATACGCAGTATTTT
TRBV10-1	TRBJ2-3	-	CAIPGLSTDTQYF	TGCGCCATCCCGGGGTTGAGCACAGATACGCAGTATTTT
TRBV5-4	TRBJ2-1	TRBD2	CASSLEHSGGYNEQFF	TGTGCCAGCAGCTTGGAGCATAGCGGGGGGTACAATGAGCAGTTCTTC
TRBV4-1	TRBJ1-3	-	CASSQDVSFALEGRVYF	TGCGCCAGCAGCCAAGACGTGTCCTTCGCTCTGGAGGGTCGGGTATATTTT
TRBV7-2	TRBJ2-6	-	CASSWGVSSGANVLTF	TGTGCCAGCAGCTGGGGGGTGAGCTCTGGGGCCAACGTCCTGACTTTC
TRBV6-1	TRBJ1-4	-	CASSEVRQGGTNEKLFF	TGTGCCAGCAGTGAAGTCCGGCAGGGAGGAACTAATGAAAAACTGTTTTTT
TRBV7-3	TRBJ2-5	TRBD2	CASSPGGAGQETQYF	TGTGCCAGCAGCCCGGGGGGGGCAGGGCAAGAGACCCAGTACTTC